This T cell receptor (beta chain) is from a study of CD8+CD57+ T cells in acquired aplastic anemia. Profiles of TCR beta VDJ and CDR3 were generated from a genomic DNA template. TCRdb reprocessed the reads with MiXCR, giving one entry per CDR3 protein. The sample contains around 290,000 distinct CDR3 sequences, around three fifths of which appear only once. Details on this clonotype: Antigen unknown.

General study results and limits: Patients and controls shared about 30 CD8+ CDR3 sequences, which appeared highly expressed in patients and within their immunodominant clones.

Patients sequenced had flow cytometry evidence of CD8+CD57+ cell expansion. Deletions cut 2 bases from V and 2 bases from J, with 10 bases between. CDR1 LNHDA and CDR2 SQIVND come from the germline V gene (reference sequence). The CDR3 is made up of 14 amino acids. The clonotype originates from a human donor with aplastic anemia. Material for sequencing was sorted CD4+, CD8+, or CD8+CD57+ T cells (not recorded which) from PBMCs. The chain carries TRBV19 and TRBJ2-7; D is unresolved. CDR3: CASSIRQNPYEQYF. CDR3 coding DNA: TGTGCCAGTAGTATACGGCAGAACCCCTACGAGCAGTACTTC. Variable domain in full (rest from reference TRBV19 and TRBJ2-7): DGGITQSPKYLFRKEGQNVTLSCEQNLNHDAMYWYRQDPGQGLRLIYYSQIVNDFQKGDIAEGYSVSREKKESFPLTVTSAQKNPTAFYLCASSIRQNPYEQYFGPGTRLTVT.